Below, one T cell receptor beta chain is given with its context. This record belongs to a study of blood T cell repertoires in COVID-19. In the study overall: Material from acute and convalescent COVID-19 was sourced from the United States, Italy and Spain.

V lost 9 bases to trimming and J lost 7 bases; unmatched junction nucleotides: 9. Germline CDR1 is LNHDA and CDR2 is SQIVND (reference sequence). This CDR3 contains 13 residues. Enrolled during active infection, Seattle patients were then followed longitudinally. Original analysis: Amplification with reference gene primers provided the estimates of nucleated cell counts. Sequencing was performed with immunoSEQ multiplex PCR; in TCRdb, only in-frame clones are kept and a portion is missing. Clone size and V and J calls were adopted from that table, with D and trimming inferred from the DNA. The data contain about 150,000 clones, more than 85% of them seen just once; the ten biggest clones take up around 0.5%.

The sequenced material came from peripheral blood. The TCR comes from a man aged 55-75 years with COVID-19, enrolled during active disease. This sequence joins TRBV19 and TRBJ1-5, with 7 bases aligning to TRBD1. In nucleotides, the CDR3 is TGTGCCAGCAGAGACAGGGCGTCCCAGCCCCAGCATTTT. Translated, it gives CASRDRASQPQHF.